This passage covers 16 T cell receptor beta chains from one sample sequenced in a study of shared clonotypes between healthy human individuals. Measured with immunoSEQ multiplex PCR; TCRdb has only the in-frame clones, and not every one. Here the sample spans 450,000 or so clones, over 60% being singletons. Sequences were obtained from PBMCs. Receptors originate from a woman in her 40s in good health. Some clones in this sample may be carry-over from other donors' samples.

In this sample, this clone turned up once. A clone one base away is much larger, so this may be a read error. The V and J genes are TRBV11-2 and TRBJ1-3; D call uncertain. Germline assignment: CDR1 SGHAT and CDR2 FQNNGV. Trimming took off 0 bases at V and 0 bases at J, with 3 bases between the two ends. This CDR3 has 14 amino acids. CDR3 bases: TGTGCCAGCAGCTTAGACAGCTCTGGAAACACCATATATTTT. Its protein product is CASSLDSSGNTIYF.

J is TRBJ2-2 and V is TRBV7-2; the D gene is possibly TRBD2 (6 bases). Looked up from germline, CDR1 is SGHTA and CDR2 is FQGNSA. V shed 5 bases and J shed 4 bases, with 17 bases lying between them. This CDR3 region has 16 residues. The CDR3 here is CASSPAGGWVTGELFF. The CDR3 nucleotides read TGTGCCAGCAGCCCAGCGGGCGGCTGGGTCACCGGGGAGCTGTTTTTT.

The V gene is TRBV7-6, the J gene TRBJ2-7; D tentatively fits TRBD1 or TRBD2 (5 bases each). The CDR3 runs 14 residues. The germline V gene has CDR1 SGHVS and CDR2 FNYEAQ. Trimming removed 5 bases from V and 9 bases from J, with 20 bases in between. Written as DNA, the CDR3 is TGTGCCAGCAGCCCCGGGAATGGGGCACTAATGCAGTACTTC. It encodes CASSPGNGALMQYF.

This chain links TRBV6-5 with TRBJ2-7; D is undetermined. Germline loops: CDR1 MNHEY, CDR2 SVGAGI. The CDR3 totals 12 residues. Trimming left V 6 bases short and J 7 bases short, with 13 bases between. CDR3 loop: CASRGFAKEQYF. In DNA, the CDR3 is TGTGCCAGCAGAGGGTTTGCTAAGGAGCAGTACTTC.

The chain recombines TRBV19 with TRBJ2-2, with 11 bases that match TRBD1. The CDR3 extends over 16 amino acids. CDR1 is LNHDA, CDR2 SQIVND, per germline (reference sequence). J lost 1 base, V lost 7 bases, and 5 bases had no gene match. The CDR3 region is CASNPGQGVNTGELFF. Here the CDR3 DNA reads TGTGCCAGTAATCCGGGACAGGGGGTGAACACCGGGGAGCTGTTTTTT. The full variable domain, in which reference TRBV19 and TRBJ2-2 provide the parts outside the CDR3, is DGGITQSPKYLFRKEGQNVTLSCEQNLNHDAMYWYRQDPGQGLRLIYYSQIVNDFQKGDIAEGYSVSREKKESFPLTVTSAQKNPTAFYLCASNPGQGVNTGELFFGEGSRLTVL.

The V gene is TRBV6-8, the J gene TRBJ2-3; the D gene could be TRBD1 or TRBD2 (5 bases each). V lost 6 bases, J lost 1 base, and 14 bases lay in between. The germline gives CDR1 MNHGY, CDR2 SAAAGT. The CDR3 sequence is 15 residues long. CDR3 DNA sequence: TGTGCCAGCAGACGCCGGGGACGTTGCACAGATACGCAGTATTTT. Translated: CASRRRGRCTDTQYF.

This clone has just a few counts. This sequence joins TRBV18 and TRBJ2-2; 8 positions match TRBD2. Germline values: CDR1 KGHSH, CDR2 LQKENI. This CDR3 is built from 17 residues. With 3 bases clipped from V and 6 bases from J, the junction kept 12 bases outside the gene matches. CDR3 in DNA: TGTGCCAGCTCACCCCCGGAAGCGGGAGTCTCGTCCGGGGAGCTGTTTTTT. Its translation is CASSPPEAGVSSGELFF.

In the case of this clone: With a far larger clone one base away, a read error is the likely cause. Other DNA sequences in the same sample also yield this CDR3. This rearrangement joins TRBV30 to TRBJ1-2, with unresolved D. The germline V gene has CDR1 GTSNPN and CDR2 SVGIG (reference sequence). This CDR3 spans 12 amino acids. DNA of the CDR3: TGTGCTTGGAGTCGACCGACCTATGGCTACACCTTC. Translating it yields CAWSRPTYGYTF.

This chain links TRBV28 with TRBJ2-1; unclear D gene. CDR1 and CDR2 from the germline V gene are MDHEN and SYDVKM. Trimming took 5 bases from V and 9 from J, leaving 17 bases between them. The length of the CDR3 is 14 residues. CDR3 bases: TGTGCCAGCAGTGCCTCGCGAGCCTACGGTGAGCAGTTCTTC. Translation: CASSASRAYGEQFF. Using reference TRBV28 and TRBJ2-1 for the parts outside the CDR3, the full variable domain is DVKVTQSSRYLVKRTGEKVFLECVQDMDHENMFWYRQDPGLGLRLIYFSYDVKMKEKGDIPEGYSVSREKKERFSLILESASTNQTSMYLCASSASRAYGEQFFGPGTRLTVL.

Worth noting for this clone: A single base is all that separates this from a far larger clone, so a read error is likely. Additional DNA sequences in this sample encode the identical CDR3. The CDR3 region is CASSLRQGHYEQYF. The CDR3 coding sequence is TGTGCCAGCAGCCTCCGACAGGGGCATTACGAGCAGTACTTC. J is TRBJ2-7 and V is TRBV4-2; TRBD1 matches at 8 bases. Unmatched junction bases numbered 6, after V lost 4 bases and J lost 4 bases. CDR1 and CDR2 from the germline V gene are LGHNA and YNFKEQ. The CDR3 contains 14 residues.

A note on this clone: A far larger clone is one base from this, pointing to a likely read error. The chain has TRBV5-1 and TRBJ2-7; D unclear. Germline CDR1 and CDR2: SGHRS and YFSETQ. The CDR3 sequence is 14 residues long. The CDR3 loop reads CASSLESRTYGQYF. The CDR3 DNA reads as TGCGCCAGCAGCCTCGAGTCACGGACCTACGGGCAGTACTTC.

The chain joins TRBV4-1 to TRBJ2-5, with D tentatively TRBD1 (5 bases). This CDR3 comprises 15 residues. In germline, CDR1 is MGHRA, CDR2 YSYEKL. Trimming removed 1 base at V and 9 bases at J, with 18 bases between. In nucleotides, the CDR3 is TGCGCCAGCAGCCAAGGGCAGGGTACCCATTGGGCCCAGTACTTC. Its translation is CASSQGQGTHWAQYF.

The genes are TRBV2 and TRBJ2-5; 13 bases line up with TRBD2. The V gene end was trimmed by 4 bases and the J gene end by 3 bases; junction bases not matched to a gene: 17. The germline V gene has CDR1 SNHLY and CDR2 FYNNEI. The CDR3 is 20 residues long. As DNA, the CDR3 is TGTGCCAGCAGTGGATCGGTAGAGACTAGCGGGAGGAAAAGGAAAGAGACCCAGTACTTC. Translation gives CASSGSVETSGRKRKETQYF.

The chain uses TRBV19 and TRBJ1-5; unclear D gene. Germline lookup yields CDR1 LNHDA and CDR2 SQIVND (reference sequence). CDR3 length: 13 amino acids. V was shortened by 5 bases and J by 6 bases, with 11 bases between the two germline ends. The CDR3 coding sequence is TGTGCCAGTAGTTTGAGGTCCGGTCAGCCCCAGCATTTT. It codes for CASSLRSGQPQHF.

V usage is TRBV4-3 and J usage is TRBJ2-5, with TRBD2 identical over 7 bases. Trimming removed 0 bases from V and 5 bases from J; junction bases left unmatched: 9. Germline assignment: CDR1 LGHNA and CDR2 YSLEER. The CDR3 consists of 16 residues. CDR3 nucleotide sequence: TGCGCCAGCAGCCAAGATAGGGAGGGAGGACGGGAGACCCAGTACTTC. Encoded protein: CASSQDREGGRETQYF.

The genes are TRBV6-5 and TRBJ2-1; D could derive from TRBD1 or TRBD2 (5 bases each). The CDR3 is made up of 15 amino acids. Germline assignment: CDR1 MNHEY and CDR2 SVGAGI. Deletions cut 5 bases from V and 4 bases from J, with 15 bases between. CDR3 region: CASSTRDGIYNEQFF. CDR3 nucleotide sequence: TGTGCCAGCAGTACTCGGGACGGGATATACAATGAGCAGTTCTTC.